These 12 T cell receptor beta chains share one sample of origin, sequenced in a study of T cell responses to AZD1222 COVID-19 vaccine. Data came from immunoSEQ multiplex PCR; TCRdb stores just in-frame clones and leaves some out. The data hold 90,000 to 100,000 clones, with 85% observed a single time. Sequenced here: peripheral blood, sampled 28 days after the second AZD1222 dose. The origin of the receptors is an adult who received the AZD1222 COVID-19 vaccine.

The chain couples TRBV5-6 to TRBJ1-6; no firm D call. This CDR3 comprises 13 residues. Germline assignment: CDR1 SGHDT and CDR2 YYEEEE. V was clipped by 0 bases and J by 7 bases, with 5 bases between them. In nucleotides, the CDR3 is TGTGCCAGCAGCTTGGCAGCCAATTCACCCCTCCACTTT. Protein sequence: CASSLAANSPLHF.

The chain combines TRBV7-8 with TRBJ2-1; D gene unclear. Germline CDR1 is SGHVS and CDR2 is FQNEAQ. The CDR3 contains 12 residues. Trimming left V 1 base short and J 7 bases short, with 5 bases between. CDR3 region: CASSLGSNEQFF. The DNA for the CDR3 is TGTGCCAGCAGCTTAGGGTCGAATGAGCAGTTCTTC.

This chain links TRBV7-9 with TRBJ2-5, with D maybe TRBD2 (6 bases). Per the germline V gene, CDR1 is SEHNR and CDR2 is FQNEAQ (reference sequence). V lost 8 bases and J 2 bases, leaving 15 bases between the germline ends. The CDR3 totals 14 residues. DNA for the CDR3: TGTGCCAGCGGGGAACTAGCCCATCAAGAGACCCAGTACTTC. It specifies CASGELAHQETQYF.

The rearrangement uses TRBV19 and TRBJ1-3, with D unclear. The CDR3 is 14 amino acids. The germline V gene has CDR1 LNHDA and CDR2 SQIVND (reference sequence). V was cut by 5 bases and J by 0 bases, with 8 bases left in between. The CDR3 DNA reads as TGTGCCAGTAGTGGCTACTTCTCTGGAAACACCATATATTTT. This gives the protein CASSGYFSGNTIYF. The full variable domain, completed using reference TRBV19 and TRBJ1-3, is DGGITQSPKYLFRKEGQNVTLSCEQNLNHDAMYWYRQDPGQGLRLIYYSQIVNDFQKGDIAEGYSVSREKKESFPLTVTSAQKNPTAFYLCASSGYFSGNTIYFGEGSWLTVV.

This chain uses TRBV11-2 with TRBJ2-3; the D gene is possibly TRBD2 (5 bases). The CDR3 covers 14 residues. V dropped 4 bases and J dropped 0 bases, with 8 bases sitting between them. Germline V gene lookup returns CDR1 SGHAT and CDR2 FQNNGV. The DNA of the CDR3 is TGTGCCAGCAGCTGGGGAGCTAGCACAGATACGCAGTATTTT. Translated, it gives CASSWGASTDTQYF.

The table lists this clone with a few counts. V gene TRBV15 combines with J gene TRBJ2-2, with 10 positions matching TRBD2. Germline V gene sequence: CDR1 LNHNV, CDR2 YYDKDF (reference sequence). The ends lost 1 base at V and 11 bases at J; junction bases unmatched: 16. This CDR3 is built from 18 residues. The CDR3 coding sequence is TGTGCCACCAGCAGAGCCTATTGGGGAGCGGGGGGGGTCGTAGAGCTGTTTTTT. Its translation: CATSRAYWGAGGVVELFF.

This chain links TRBV20-1 with TRBJ2-3; no reliable D call. The CDR3 spans 11 residues. Germline values: CDR1 DFQATT, CDR2 SNEGSKA (reference sequence). The V end was cut by 7 bases, the J end by 2 bases, with 7 bases between. CDR3 in DNA: TGCAGTGAGCGTACCACAGATACGCAGTATTTT. Its translation is CSERTTDTQYF.

The genes are TRBV18 and TRBJ2-2, with D unclear. CDR1 and CDR2 from the germline V gene are KGHSH and LQKENI. Trimming shortened V by 1 base and J by 3 bases, and 12 bases separated the two germline ends. The CDR3 runs 16 residues. The CDR3 loop reads CASSPLPGYDTGELFF. As DNA, the CDR3 is TGTGCCAGCTCACCACTTCCCGGGTACGACACCGGGGAGCTGTTTTTT.

The chain joins TRBV4-3 to TRBJ1-5, with D unresolved. The CDR3 has 15 amino acids. V lost 4 bases, J lost 4 bases, and 14 bases lay in between. The germline CDR1 and CDR2 sequences are LGHNA and YSLEER. The CDR3 reads CASSRTSGDNQPQHF. The CDR3 nucleotides read TGCGCCAGCAGCCGAACAAGTGGGGATAATCAGCCCCAGCATTTT.

V gene TRBV3-1 (or the pseudogene TRBV3-2) combines with J gene TRBJ1-2, with D maybe TRBD1 (5 bases). Germline V gene lookup returns CDR1 LGHDT and CDR2 YNNKEL (reference sequence). Trimming pared 3 bases from V and 5 bases from J, leaving 16 bases between. The CDR3 totals 15 residues. The CDR3 coding sequence is TGTGCCAGCAGCCACAACCAGGGTCTCGGATATGGCTACACCTTC. The encoded protein is CASSHNQGLGYGYTF.

The V gene is TRBV19, the J gene TRBJ1-1, with a possible D match to TRBD1 (6 bases). From germline, CDR1 is LNHDA and CDR2 SQIVND (reference sequence). The CDR3 has 16 amino acids. Deletions cut 7 bases from V and 0 bases from J, with 18 bases between. The CDR3 protein is CASKGIRGLMNTEAFF. CDR3 bases: TGTGCCAGTAAGGGTATCCGGGGGCTCATGAACACTGAAGCTTTCTTT.

V gene TRBV6-5 combines with J gene TRBJ2-7; 9 positions match TRBD1. Germline CDR1 reads MNHEY; CDR2 reads SVGAGI. J lost 6 bases, V lost 7 bases, and 7 bases had no gene match. CDR3 length equals 13 residues. CDR3: CASMTGGYFEQYF. Here the CDR3 DNA reads TGTGCCAGCATGACAGGGGGTTACTTCGAGCAGTACTTC.